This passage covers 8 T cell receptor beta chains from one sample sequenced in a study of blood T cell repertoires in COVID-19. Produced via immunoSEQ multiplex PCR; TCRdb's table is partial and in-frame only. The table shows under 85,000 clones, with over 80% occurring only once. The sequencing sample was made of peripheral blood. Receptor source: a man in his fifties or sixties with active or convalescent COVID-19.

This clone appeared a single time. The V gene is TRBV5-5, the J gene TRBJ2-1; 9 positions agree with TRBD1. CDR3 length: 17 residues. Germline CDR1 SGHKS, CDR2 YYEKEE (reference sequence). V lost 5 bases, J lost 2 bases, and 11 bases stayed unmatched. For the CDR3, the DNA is TGTGCCAGCAGTTTCCCACCGGGACAGGGACCCTACAATGAGCAGTTCTTC. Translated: CASSFPPGQGPYNEQFF.

For the CDR3, the DNA is TGTGCCAGCAGTCGAAACTCCGGGACTGAAGCTTTCTTT. This codes for CASSRNSGTEAFF. This chain uses TRBV27 with TRBJ1-1; the D is unclear. This CDR3 spans 13 amino acids. Germline CDR1 is MNHEY and CDR2 is SMNVEV (reference sequence). V gave up 5 bases and J gave up 5 bases, with 12 bases separating them.

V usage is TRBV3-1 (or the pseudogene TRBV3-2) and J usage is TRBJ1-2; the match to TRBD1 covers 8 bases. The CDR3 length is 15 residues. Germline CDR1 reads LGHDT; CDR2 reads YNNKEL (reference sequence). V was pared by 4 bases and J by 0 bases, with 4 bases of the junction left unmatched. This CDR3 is CASSPTGVPNYGYTF. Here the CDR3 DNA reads TGTGCCAGCAGCCCGACAGGGGTTCCTAACTATGGCTACACCTTC.

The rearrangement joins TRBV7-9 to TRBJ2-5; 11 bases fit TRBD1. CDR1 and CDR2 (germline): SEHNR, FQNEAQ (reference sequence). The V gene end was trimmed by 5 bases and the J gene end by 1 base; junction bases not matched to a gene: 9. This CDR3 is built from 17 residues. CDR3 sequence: CASSKGQGALGQETQYF. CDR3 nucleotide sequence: TGTGCCAGCAGCAAAGGACAGGGGGCACTAGGCCAAGAGACCCAGTACTTC.

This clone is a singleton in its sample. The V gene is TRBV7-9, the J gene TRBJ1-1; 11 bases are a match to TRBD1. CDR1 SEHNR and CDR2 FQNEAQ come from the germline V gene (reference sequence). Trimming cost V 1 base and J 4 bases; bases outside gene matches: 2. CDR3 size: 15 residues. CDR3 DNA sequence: TGTGCCAGCAGCTTAGTGGGACAGGGGGGCACTGAAGCTTTCTTT. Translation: CASSLVGQGGTEAFF.

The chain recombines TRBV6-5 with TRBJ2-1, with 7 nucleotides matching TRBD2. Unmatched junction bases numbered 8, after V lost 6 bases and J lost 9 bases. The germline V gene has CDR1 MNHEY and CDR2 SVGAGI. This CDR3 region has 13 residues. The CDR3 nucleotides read TGTGCCAGCAGCCTTTCCCCGGGGGGTGAGCAGTTCTTC. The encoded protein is CASSLSPGGEQFF.

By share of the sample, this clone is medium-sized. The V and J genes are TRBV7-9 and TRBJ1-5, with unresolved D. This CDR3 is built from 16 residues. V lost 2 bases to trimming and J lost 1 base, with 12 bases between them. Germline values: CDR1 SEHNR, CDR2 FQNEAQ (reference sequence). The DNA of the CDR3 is TGTGCCAGCAGCTTAAGTTCGTTAGTAAGCAATCAGCCCCAGCATTTT. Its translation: CASSLSSLVSNQPQHF.

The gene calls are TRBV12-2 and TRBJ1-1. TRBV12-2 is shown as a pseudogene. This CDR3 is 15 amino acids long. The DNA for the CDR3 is TGTGCAAGTCGCCCAAGTCGGGGGTGCGGCACTGAAGCTTTCTTT. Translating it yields CASRPSRGCGTEAFF.